This T cell receptor beta chain was captured in a study of blood T cell repertoires in COVID-19. Data came from immunoSEQ multiplex PCR; TCRdb stores just in-frame clones and leaves some out. The sample lists 200,000 to 250,000 clones, 87% occurring once. The specimen sequenced was peripheral blood. The receptor's source is a woman under 30 who had recovered from COVID-19.

The CDR3 here is CASSVSGSGELFF. The CDR3 DNA follows: TGTGCCAGCAGCGTAAGCGGGTCCGGGGAGCTGTTTTTT. J is TRBJ2-2 and V is TRBV27, with a possible D match to TRBD2 (6 bases). CDR1 and CDR2 from the germline V gene are MNHEY and SMNVEV (reference sequence). The CDR3 totals 13 residues. Trimming took 6 bases from V and 6 from J, leaving 11 bases between them.